Listed below are T cell receptor beta chains from one sample, sequenced in a study of T cells in Graves' hyperthyroidism and ophthalmopathy. TCRdb analysed the multiplex PCR reads with MiXCR anew, one entry per CDR3 protein. Of 300,000 to 500,000 distinct CDR3 sequences listed, 11% to 15% are singletons. The specimen sequenced was blood. The receptors stem from a man in his fifties or sixties with Graves' ophthalmopathy. Each CDR3 is given with its conserved first and last residue. A D gene is named only where the DNA matches it firmly. Size is omitted from some rows. Given values are once, few, many or a class for expanded clones.

TRBV19	TRBD1	TRBJ1-5	.	TGTGCCAGTAGTAAAAGATCAGGGGGCCTTGTATTGAGTAGCAATCAGCCCCAGCATTTT	CASSKRSGGLVLSSNQPQHF
TRBV11-2	TRBD1	TRBJ1-1	many	TGTGCCAGCCGAGCCTACAAGGCCCAGGGGGCCACTGAAGCTTTCTTT	CASRAYKAQGATEAFF
TRBV3-1	TRBD1	TRBJ1-1	.	TGTGCCAGCAGCGTAAGGGACAGGGTGAACACTGAAGCTTTCTTT	CASSVRDRVNTEAFF
TRBV2	.	TRBJ2-3	.	TGTGCCAGCAGTGATAGCAGGCCAAACACAGATACGCAGTATTTT	CASSDSRPNTDTQYF
TRBV28	TRBD2	TRBJ2-7	many	TGTGCCAGCAGTTCTTCCGGGACTAGCGGGCCGACCTACGAGCAGTACTTC	CASSSSGTSGPTYEQYF
TRBV30	.	TRBJ1-1	many	TGTGCCTGGAGTGTTGGCCTGAACACTGAAGCTTTCTTT	CAWSVGLNTEAFF
TRBV11-2	TRBD1	TRBJ2-1	many	TGTGCCAGCAGCTTGACAGGGGACAATGAGCAGTTCTTC	CASSLTGDNEQFF
TRBV12-3/TRBV12-4	TRBD1	TRBJ1-4	.	TGTGCCAGCAGACCGGGACAGGGGGCTGAAAAACTGTTTTTT	CASRPGQGAEKLFF
TRBV29-1	.	TRBJ2-7	.	TGCAGCGTTGCAAAGGGCTACTACGAGCAGTACTTC	CSVAKGYYEQYF
TRBV7-9	TRBD2	TRBJ2-3	many	TGTGCCAGCAACACAGCCGGGACTAGCGGCACAGATACGCAGTATTTT	CASNTAGTSGTDTQYF
TRBV20-1	TRBD2	TRBJ2-7	many	TGCAGTGCTAGAGATCCGGCCGCGGGAGGGTTGGTGCAGTACTTC	CSARDPAAGGLVQYF
TRBV5-1	.	TRBJ2-1	many	TGCGCCAGCAGCTTGAATGCCGGATCCTACAATGAGCAGTTCTTC	CASSLNAGSYNEQFF
TRBV5-5	.	TRBJ2-7	many	TGTGCCAGCAGCTCCCTTCGGACAGAAATTTACGAGCAGTACTTC	CASSSLRTEIYEQYF
TRBV19	.	TRBJ1-1	.	TGTGCCAGTAGTAATAGAAACACTGGAGCTTTCTTT	CASSNRNTGAFF
TRBV6-2/TRBV6-3	TRBD2	TRBJ2-7	many	TGTGCCAGCAGTCCACGCCGCACTAGCGGGGACTACGAGCAGTACTTC	CASSPRRTSGDYEQYF
TRBV20-1	TRBD1	TRBJ2-7	many	TGCAGTGCACAGGGACAGGGAAGGCGGTACGAGCAGTACTTC	CSAQGQGRRYEQYF
TRBV20-1	.	TRBJ1-1	many	TGCAGTGCCCACCTGGGGGGGCCCGACACTGAAGCTTTCTTT	CSAHLGGPDTEAFF
TRBV28	.	TRBJ2-5	many	TGTGCCAGCAGCGGGACCGGTCCTCAAGAGACCCAGTACTTC	CASSGTGPQETQYF
TRBV2	.	TRBJ2-3	many	TGTGCCAGCACCATATTGGGCGGGCCAGCCACAGATACGCAGTATTTT	CASTILGGPATDTQYF
TRBV27	TRBD2	TRBJ2-5	.	TGTGCCAGCAGGCGGGGGGATGAGGAGACCCAGTACTTC	CASRRGDEETQYF
TRBV2	.	TRBJ1-6	many	TGTGCCAGCATTGGGACGGTTCGGAATTCACCCCTCCACTTT	CASIGTVRNSPLHF
TRBV19	.	TRBJ2-5	.	TGTGCCAGTAGTGCTCCCCCGAAGGGTTCCCAAGAGACCCAGTACTTC	CASSAPPKGSQETQYF
TRBV6-1	TRBD2	TRBJ2-2	.	TGTGCCAGCAGTCGACTAGCTCGGAACACCGGGGAGCTGTTTTTT	CASSRLARNTGELFF
TRBV5-4	.	TRBJ2-5	.	TGTGCCAGCAGCAGGCAGGGGAGTGGCGAGACCCAGTACTTC	CASSRQGSGETQYF
TRBV4-1	.	TRBJ1-5	few	TGCGCCAGCAGCCAAAGAGGGCAGCCCCAGCATTTT	CASSQRGQPQHF
TRBV5-5	.	TRBJ1-1	many	TGTGCCAGCAGCTTTACACCCTCGGACACTGAAGCTTTCTTT	CASSFTPSDTEAFF